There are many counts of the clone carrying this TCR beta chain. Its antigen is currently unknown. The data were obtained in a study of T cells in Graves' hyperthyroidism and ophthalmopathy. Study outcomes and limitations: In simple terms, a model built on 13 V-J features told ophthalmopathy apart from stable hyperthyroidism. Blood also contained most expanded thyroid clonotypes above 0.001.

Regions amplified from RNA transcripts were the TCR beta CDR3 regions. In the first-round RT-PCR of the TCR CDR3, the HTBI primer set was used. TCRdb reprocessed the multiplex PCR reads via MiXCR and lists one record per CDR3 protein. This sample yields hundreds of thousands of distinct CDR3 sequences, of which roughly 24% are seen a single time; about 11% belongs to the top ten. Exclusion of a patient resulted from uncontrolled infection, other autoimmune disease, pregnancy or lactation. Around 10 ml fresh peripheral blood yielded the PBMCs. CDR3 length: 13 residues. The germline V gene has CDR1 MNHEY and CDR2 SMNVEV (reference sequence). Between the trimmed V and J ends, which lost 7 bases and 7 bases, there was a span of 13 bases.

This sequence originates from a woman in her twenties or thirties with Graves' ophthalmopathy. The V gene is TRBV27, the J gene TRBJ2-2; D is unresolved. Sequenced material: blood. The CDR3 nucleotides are TGTGCCAGCACCGACATGGTGCGCGGGGAGCTGTTTTTT. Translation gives CASTDMVRGELFF.